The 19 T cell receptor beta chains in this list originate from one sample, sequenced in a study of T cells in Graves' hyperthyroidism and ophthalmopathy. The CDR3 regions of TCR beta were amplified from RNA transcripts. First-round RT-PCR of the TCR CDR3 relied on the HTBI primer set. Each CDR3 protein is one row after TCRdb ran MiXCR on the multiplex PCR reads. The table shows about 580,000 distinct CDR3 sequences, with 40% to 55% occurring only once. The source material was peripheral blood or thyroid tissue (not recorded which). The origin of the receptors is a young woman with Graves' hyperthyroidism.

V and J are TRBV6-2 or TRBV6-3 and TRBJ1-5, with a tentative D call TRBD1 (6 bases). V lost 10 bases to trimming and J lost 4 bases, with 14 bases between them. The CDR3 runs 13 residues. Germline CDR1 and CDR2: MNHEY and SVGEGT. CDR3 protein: CATARTVNQPQHF. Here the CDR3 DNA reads TGTGCCACCGCTCGGACAGTGAATCAGCCCCAGCATTTT.

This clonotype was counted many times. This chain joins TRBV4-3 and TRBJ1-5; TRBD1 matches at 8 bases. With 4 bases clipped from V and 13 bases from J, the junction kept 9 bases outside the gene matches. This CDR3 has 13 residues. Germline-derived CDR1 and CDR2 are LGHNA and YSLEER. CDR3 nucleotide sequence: TGCGCCAGCAGCCTTAGTCTCAGGGGGCTTCAGCATTTT. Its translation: CASSLSLRGLQHF.

The CDR3 region is CASSLAAGGYRDGYTF. The CDR3, as DNA: TGTGCCAGCAGCTTAGCCGCGGGAGGGTATAGAGATGGCTACACCTTC. The V gene is TRBV7-8, the J gene TRBJ1-2; the D is unclear. Trimming left V 0 bases short and J 6 bases short, with 17 bases between. In germline, CDR1 is SGHVS, CDR2 FQNEAQ. The CDR3 covers 16 residues.

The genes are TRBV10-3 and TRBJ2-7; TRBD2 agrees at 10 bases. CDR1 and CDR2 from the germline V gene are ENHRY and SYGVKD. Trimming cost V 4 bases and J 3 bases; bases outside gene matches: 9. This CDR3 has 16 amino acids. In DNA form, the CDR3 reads TGTGCCATCAGTGGTTCGGCCAGCGGGAGGGACTACGAGCAGTACTTC. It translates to CAISGSASGRDYEQYF.

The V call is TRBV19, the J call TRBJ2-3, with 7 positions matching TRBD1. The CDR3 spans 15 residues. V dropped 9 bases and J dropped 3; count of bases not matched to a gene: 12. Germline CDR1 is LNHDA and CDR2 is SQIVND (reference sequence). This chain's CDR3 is CARNHGQVWTDTQYF. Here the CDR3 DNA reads TGTGCCAGGAACCATGGACAGGTGTGGACAGATACGCAGTATTTT.

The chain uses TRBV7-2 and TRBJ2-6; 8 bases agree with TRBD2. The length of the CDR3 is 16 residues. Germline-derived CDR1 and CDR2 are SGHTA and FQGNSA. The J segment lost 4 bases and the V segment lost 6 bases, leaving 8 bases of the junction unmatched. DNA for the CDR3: TGTGCCAGCAGTCTCCTAGCGGGTGTGGGGGCCAACGTCCTGACTTTC. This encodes CASSLLAGVGANVLTF.

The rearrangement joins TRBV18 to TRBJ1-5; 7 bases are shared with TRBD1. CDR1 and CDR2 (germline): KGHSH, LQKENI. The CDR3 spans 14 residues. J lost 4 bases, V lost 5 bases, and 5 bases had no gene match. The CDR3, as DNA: TGTGCCAGCTCATCCTTACAGGGGAATCAGCCCCAGCATTTT. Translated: CASSSLQGNQPQHF. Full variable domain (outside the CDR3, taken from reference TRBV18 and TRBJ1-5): NAGVMQNPRHLVRRRGQEARLRCSPMKGHSHVYWYRQLPEEGLKFMVYLQKENIIDESGMPKERFSAEFPKEGPSILRIQQVVRGDSAAYFCASSSLQGNQPQHFGDGTRLSIL.

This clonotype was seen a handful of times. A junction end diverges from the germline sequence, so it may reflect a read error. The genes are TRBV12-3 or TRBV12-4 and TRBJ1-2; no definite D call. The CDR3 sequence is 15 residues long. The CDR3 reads CASSVSDWINYGHTF. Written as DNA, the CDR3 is TGTGCCAGCAGTGTCTCGGACTGGATTAACTATGGCCACACCTTC.

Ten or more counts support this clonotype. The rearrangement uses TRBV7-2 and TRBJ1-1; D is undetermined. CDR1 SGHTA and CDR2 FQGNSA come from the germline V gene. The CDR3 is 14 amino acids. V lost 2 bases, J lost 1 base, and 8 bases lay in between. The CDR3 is CASSLLSRNTEAFF. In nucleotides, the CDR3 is TGTGCCAGCAGCTTATTGTCACGGAACACTGAAGCTTTCTTT. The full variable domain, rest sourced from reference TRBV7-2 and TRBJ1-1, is GAGVSQSPSNKVTEKGKDVELRCDPISGHTALYWYRQSLGQGLEFLIYFQGNSAPDKSGLPSDRFSAERTGGSVSTLTIQRTQQEDSAVYLCASSLLSRNTEAFFGQGTRLTVV.

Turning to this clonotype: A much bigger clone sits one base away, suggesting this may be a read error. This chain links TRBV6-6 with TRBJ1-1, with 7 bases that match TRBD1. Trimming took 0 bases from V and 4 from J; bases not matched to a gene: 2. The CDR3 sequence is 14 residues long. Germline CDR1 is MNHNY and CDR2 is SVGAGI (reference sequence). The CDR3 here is CASSYSTGSTEAFF. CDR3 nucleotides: TGTGCCAGCAGTTACTCGACAGGGAGCACTGAAGCTTTCTTT.

Here the CDR3 DNA reads TGCGCCAGCACCCCAAATATCTTTGACAGGGGGCGTTTCTACGAGCAGTACTTC. Its protein is CASTPNIFDRGRFYEQYF. V usage is TRBV5-1 and J usage is TRBJ2-7, with TRBD1 identical over 10 bases. V shed 6 bases and J 3 bases; nucleotides not matched to a gene: 18. CDR1 is SGHRS, CDR2 YFSETQ, per germline. This CDR3 has 18 amino acids.

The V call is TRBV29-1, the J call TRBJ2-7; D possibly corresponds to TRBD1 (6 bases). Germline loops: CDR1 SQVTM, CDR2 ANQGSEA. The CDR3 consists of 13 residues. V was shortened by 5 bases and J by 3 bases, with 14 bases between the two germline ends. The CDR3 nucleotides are TGCAGCGTTCCGGTTACAGGGAGCTACGAGCAGTACTTC. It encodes CSVPVTGSYEQYF.

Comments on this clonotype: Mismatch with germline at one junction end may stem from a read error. CDR3 DNA sequence: TGTGCCGGCAGCCTACTACGCGAGCGGTACTTC. Its translation: CAGSLLRERYF. The chain links TRBV7-9 to TRBJ2-7; no firm D call. The CDR3 extends over 11 amino acids. From germline, CDR1 is SEHNR and CDR2 FQNEAQ (reference sequence).

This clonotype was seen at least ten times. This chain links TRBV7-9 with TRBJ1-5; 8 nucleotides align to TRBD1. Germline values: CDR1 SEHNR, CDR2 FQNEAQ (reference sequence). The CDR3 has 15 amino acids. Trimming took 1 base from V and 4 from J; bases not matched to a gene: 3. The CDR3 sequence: CASSLGTGRNQPQHF. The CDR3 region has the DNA TGTGCCAGCAGCTTAGGGACAGGGCGGAATCAGCCCCAGCATTTT.

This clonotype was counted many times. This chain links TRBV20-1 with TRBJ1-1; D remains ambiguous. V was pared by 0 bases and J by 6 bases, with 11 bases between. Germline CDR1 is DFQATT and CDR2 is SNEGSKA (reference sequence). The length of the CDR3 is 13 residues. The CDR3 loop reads CSARDLVRAEAFF. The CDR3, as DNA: TGCAGTGCTAGAGATCTAGTCCGCGCTGAAGCTTTCTTT.

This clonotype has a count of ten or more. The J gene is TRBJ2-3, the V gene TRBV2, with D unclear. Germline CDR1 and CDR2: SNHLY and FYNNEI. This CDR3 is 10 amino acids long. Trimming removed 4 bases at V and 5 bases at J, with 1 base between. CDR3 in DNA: TGTGCCAGCAGTGGAGATACGCAGTATTTT. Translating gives CASSGDTQYF.

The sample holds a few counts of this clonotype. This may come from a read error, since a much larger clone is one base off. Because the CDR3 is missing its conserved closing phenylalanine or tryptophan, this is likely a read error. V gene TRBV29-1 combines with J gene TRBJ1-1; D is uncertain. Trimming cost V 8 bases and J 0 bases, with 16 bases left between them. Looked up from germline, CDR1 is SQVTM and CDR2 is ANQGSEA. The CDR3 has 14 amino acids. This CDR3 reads CSSKKANLNTEAFL. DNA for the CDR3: TGCAGCTCAAAGAAGGCAAACCTGAACACTGAAGCTTTCCTT.

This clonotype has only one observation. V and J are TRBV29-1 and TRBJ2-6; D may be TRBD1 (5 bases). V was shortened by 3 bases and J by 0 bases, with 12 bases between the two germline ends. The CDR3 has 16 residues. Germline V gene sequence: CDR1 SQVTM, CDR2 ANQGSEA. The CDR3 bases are TGCAGCGTTGATGGACACCAGCTCTCTGGGGCCAACGTCCTGACTTTC. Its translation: CSVDGHQLSGANVLTF.

This chain's CDR3 is CASSPPGGTTHEQYF. CDR3 coding DNA: TGTGCCAGCAGCCCACCGGGCGGGACTACACACGAGCAGTACTTC. The chain joins TRBV2 to TRBJ2-7; 7 bases are a match to TRBD2. The V and J ends lost 6 bases and 5 bases, in that order; junction bases with no gene match: 13. The CDR3 extends over 15 amino acids. The germline V gene encodes CDR1 SNHLY and CDR2 FYNNEI.